A selection of T cell receptor beta chains follows, all from one sample in a study of blood T cell repertoires in COVID-19. Sequencing was performed with immunoSEQ multiplex PCR; in TCRdb, only in-frame clones are kept and a portion is missing. The profile shows about 84,000 clones, about 83% of them singletons. The sample consisted of peripheral blood. These receptors were taken from a man older than 75 with active or convalescent COVID-19. The conserved cysteine and the conserved F or W are not part of the CDR3 here.

TRBJ1-2	TRBV7-2	ASSPGREIGGYT
TRBJ1-2	TRBV4-2	ASSQGDSYGYT
TRBJ1-1	TRBV28	ASSLYRDSGY
TRBJ1-6	TRBV30	ACPKGQGDRHSPLH
TRBJ2-5	TRBV9	ASSPGAGGYQETQY
TRBJ2-2	TRBV6-2/TRBV6-3	ASSQSLQGAGPGELF
TRBJ1-2	TRBV2	ASSTPGNIFNYGYT
TRBJ2-1	TRBV5-8	ASTQPRSSYNEQF
TRBJ2-1	TRBV4-1	ASSSNGRDIDEQF
TRBJ1-1	TRBV27	ASSVTGEWGEAF
TRBJ2-5	TRBV10-1	ASSESGAETQY
TRBJ1-3	TRBV6-6	ASSRLGQLYSGNTIY
TRBJ2-5	TRBV6-1	ASSGLFIVGGALTQY
TRBJ1-2	TRBV24-1	ATSDPSGGSYGYT
TRBJ2-2	TRBV9	ASSVTGTGELF
TRBJ2-5	TRBV11-2	ASSLSILSETQY
TRBJ2-5	TRBV7-9	ASSLALTAQETQY
TRBJ2-1	TRBV3-1/TRBV3-2	ASRLGGVRNEQF